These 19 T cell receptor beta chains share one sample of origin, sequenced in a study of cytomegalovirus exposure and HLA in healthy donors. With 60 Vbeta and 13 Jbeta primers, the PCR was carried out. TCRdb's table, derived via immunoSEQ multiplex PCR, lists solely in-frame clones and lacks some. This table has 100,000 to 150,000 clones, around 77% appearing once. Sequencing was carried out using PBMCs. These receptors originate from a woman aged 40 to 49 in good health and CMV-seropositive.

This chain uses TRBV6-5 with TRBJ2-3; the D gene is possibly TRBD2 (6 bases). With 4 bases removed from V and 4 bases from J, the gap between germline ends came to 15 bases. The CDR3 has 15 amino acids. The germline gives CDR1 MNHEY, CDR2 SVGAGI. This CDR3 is CASSSGTPTPDTQYF. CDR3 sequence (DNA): TGTGCCAGCAGTTCCGGGACTCCAACCCCAGATACGCAGTATTTT.

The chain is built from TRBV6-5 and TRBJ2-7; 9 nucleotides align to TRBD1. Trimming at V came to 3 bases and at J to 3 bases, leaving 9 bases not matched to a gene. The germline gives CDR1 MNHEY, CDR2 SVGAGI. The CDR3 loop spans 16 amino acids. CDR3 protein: CASSYRTGAHYYEQYF. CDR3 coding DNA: TGTGCCAGCAGTTATCGGACAGGGGCGCATTACTACGAGCAGTACTTC.

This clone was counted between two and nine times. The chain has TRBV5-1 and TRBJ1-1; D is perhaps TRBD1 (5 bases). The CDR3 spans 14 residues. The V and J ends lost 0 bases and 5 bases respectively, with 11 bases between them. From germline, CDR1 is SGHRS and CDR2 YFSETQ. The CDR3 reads CASSLAFQGTEAFF. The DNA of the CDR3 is TGCGCCAGCAGCTTGGCCTTCCAGGGTACTGAAGCTTTCTTT.

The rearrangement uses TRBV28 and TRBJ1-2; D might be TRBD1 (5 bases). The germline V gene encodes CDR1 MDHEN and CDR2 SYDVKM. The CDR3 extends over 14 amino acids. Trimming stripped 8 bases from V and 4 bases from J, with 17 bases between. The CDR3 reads CASRGAGKIYGYTF. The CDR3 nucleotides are TGTGCCAGCCGTGGGGCAGGAAAGATCTATGGCTACACCTTC.

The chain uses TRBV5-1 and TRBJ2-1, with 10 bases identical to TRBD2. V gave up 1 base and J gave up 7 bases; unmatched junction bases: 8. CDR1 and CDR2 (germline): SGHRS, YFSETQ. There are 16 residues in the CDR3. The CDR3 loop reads CASSLIFLAGENEQFF. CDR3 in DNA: TGCGCCAGCAGCTTGATTTTTCTAGCGGGAGAGAATGAGCAGTTCTTC.

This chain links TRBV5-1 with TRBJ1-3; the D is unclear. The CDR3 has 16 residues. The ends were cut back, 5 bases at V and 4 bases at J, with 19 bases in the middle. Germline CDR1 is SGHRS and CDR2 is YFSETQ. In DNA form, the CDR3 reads TGCGCCAGCAGTTTTACGGCGTTAGGGAGAGGAAACACCATATATTTT. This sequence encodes CASSFTALGRGNTIYF.

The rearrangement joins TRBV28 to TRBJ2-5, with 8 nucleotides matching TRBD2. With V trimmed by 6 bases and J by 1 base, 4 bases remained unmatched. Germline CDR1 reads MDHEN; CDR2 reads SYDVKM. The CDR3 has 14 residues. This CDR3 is CASSRLAGQETQYF. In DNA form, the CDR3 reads TGTGCCAGCAGCCGGCTAGCGGGCCAAGAGACCCAGTACTTC.

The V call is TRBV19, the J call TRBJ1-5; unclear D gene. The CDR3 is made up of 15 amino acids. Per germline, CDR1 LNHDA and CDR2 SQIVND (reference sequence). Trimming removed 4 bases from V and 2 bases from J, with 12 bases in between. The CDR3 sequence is CASSSMGLGNQPQHF. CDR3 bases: TGTGCCAGTAGTAGTATGGGCCTTGGCAATCAGCCCCAGCATTTT.

CDR3 sequence (DNA): TGCAGCGTTGAGGGTACAGGGTACGAGCAGTACTTC. Translated, it gives CSVEGTGYEQYF. This chain connects TRBV29-1 to TRBJ2-7, with a weak D call TRBD1 (6 bases). V was cut by 3 bases and J by 4 bases, with 10 bases left in between. Per the germline V gene, CDR1 is SQVTM and CDR2 is ANQGSEA. The CDR3 has 12 residues.

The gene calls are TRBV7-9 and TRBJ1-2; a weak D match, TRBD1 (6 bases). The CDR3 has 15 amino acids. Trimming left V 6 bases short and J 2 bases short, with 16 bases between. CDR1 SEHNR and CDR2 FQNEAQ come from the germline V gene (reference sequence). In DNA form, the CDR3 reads TGTGCCAGCAGATCCGACAAACAGGGAAACTATGGCTACACCTTC. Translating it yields CASRSDKQGNYGYTF.

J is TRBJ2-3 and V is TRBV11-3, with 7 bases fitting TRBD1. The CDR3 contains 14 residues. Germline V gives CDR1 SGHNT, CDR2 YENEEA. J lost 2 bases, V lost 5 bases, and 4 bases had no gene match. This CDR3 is CASSLDRDTDTQYF. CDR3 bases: TGTGCCAGCAGCCTCGACAGGGACACAGATACGCAGTATTTT.

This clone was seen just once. The CDR3 region is CASSLGSLAGFTGELFF. The CDR3 DNA sequence: TGTGCCAGCAGCCTCGGTTCTCTAGCGGGATTCACCGGGGAGCTGTTTTTT. The chain has TRBV5-6 and TRBJ2-2, with TRBD2 identical over 9 bases. The germline CDR1 and CDR2 sequences are SGHDT and YYEEEE. The V and J ends lost 4 bases and 4 bases, in that order; junction bases with no gene match: 11. The CDR3 totals 17 residues.

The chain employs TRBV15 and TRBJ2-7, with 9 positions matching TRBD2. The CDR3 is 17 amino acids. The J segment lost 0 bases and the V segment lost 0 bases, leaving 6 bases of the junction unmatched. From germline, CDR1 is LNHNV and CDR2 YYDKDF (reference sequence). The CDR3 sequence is CATSRDSASGTSYEQYF. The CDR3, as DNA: TGTGCCACCAGCAGAGACTCTGCTAGCGGGACCTCCTACGAGCAGTACTTC. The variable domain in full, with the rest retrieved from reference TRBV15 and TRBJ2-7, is DAMVIQNPRYQVTQFGKPVTLSCSQTLNHNVMYWYQQKSSQAPKLLFHYYDKDFNNEADTPDNFQSRRPNTSFCFLDIRSPGLGDTAMYLCATSRDSASGTSYEQYFGPGTRLTVT.

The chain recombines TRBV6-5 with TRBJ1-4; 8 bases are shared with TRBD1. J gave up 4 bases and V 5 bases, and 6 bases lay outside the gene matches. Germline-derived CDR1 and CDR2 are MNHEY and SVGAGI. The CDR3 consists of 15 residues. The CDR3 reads CASSPGTGVNEKLFF. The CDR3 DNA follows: TGTGCCAGCAGTCCAGGGACAGGCGTTAATGAAAAACTGTTTTTT.

CDR3 nucleotides: TGTGCCAGCAGTCCGGGACAGGGGGGGAATCAGCCCCAGCATTTT. Protein: CASSPGQGGNQPQHF. This chain links TRBV6-6 with TRBJ1-5; 11 bases line up with TRBD1. The CDR3 loop spans 15 amino acids. Trimming cost V 5 bases and J 4 bases; bases outside gene matches: 4. In germline, CDR1 is MNHNY, CDR2 SVGAGI (reference sequence).

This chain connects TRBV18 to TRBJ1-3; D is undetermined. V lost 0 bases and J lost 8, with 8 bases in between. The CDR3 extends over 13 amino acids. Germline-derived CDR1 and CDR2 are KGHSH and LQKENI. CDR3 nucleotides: TGTGCCAGCTCACCACCGGTAGGAGACACCATATATTTT. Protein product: CASSPPVGDTIYF.

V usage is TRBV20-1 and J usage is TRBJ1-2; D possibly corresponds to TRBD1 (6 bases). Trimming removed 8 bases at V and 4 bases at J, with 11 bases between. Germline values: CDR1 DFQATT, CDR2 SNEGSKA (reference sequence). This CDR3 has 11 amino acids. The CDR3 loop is CSPRQVYGYTF. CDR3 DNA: TGCAGTCCCAGACAGGTCTATGGCTACACCTTC.

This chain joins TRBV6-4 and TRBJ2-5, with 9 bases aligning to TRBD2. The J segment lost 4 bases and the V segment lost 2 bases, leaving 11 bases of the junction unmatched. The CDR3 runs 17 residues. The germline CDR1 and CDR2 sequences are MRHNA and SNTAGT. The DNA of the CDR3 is TGTGCCAGCAGTGACGTTTTACCCGCGGGAGGGCCAGAGACCCAGTACTTC. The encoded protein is CASSDVLPAGGPETQYF.

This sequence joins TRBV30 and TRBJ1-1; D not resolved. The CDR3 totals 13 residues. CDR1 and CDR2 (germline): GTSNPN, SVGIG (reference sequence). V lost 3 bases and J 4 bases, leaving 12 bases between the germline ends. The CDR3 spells CAWRLVGGTEAFF. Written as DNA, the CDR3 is TGTGCCTGGAGGCTTGTAGGCGGCACTGAAGCTTTCTTT. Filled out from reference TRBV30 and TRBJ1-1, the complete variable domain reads SQTIHQWPATLVQPVGSPLSLECTVEGTSNPNLYWYRQAAGRGLQLLFYSVGIGQISSEVPQNLSASRPQDRQFILSSKKLLLSDSGFYLCAWRLVGGTEAFFGQGTRLTVV.